One and the same sample provided the 24 T cell receptor beta chains below, sequenced in a study of OX40 agonist ivuxolimab in advanced cancers. The method was immunoSEQ multiplex PCR; TCRdb's version includes in-frame clones alone and lacks a portion of them. The sample consists of around 16,000 clones, about 81% of them appearing once. The material sequenced was CD4+ or CD8+ T cells sorted from blood, taken in a trial of the OX40 agonist ivuxolimab. The receptors stem from an adult with an advanced solid tumor such as melanoma, head and neck, liver or kidney cancer.

This chain joins TRBV4-3 and TRBJ2-7; D gene ambiguous. Germline values: CDR1 LGHNA, CDR2 YSLEER. Trimming shortened V by 1 base and J by 3 bases, and 16 bases separated the two germline ends. The CDR3 length is 16 residues. CDR3 residues: CASSQGRVPPYYEQYF. The CDR3 DNA reads TGCGCCAGCAGCCAAGGGCGCGTACCGCCCTACTACGAGCAGTACTTC.

The V call is TRBV4-1, the J call TRBJ2-7; the D gene is possibly TRBD1 (5 bases). This CDR3 has 14 amino acids. Germline V gene lookup returns CDR1 MGHRA and CDR2 YSYEKL. V was shortened by 0 bases and J by 4 bases, with 10 bases between the two germline ends. The DNA of the CDR3 is TGCGCCAGCAGCCAAGATTTTTCAGGGTACGAGCAGTACTTC. It is translated as CASSQDFSGYEQYF.

The gene calls are TRBV7-9 and TRBJ1-2, with D maybe TRBD1 (5 bases). The V end was cut by 11 bases, the J end by 0 bases, with 13 bases between. The CDR3 is 13 amino acids. Germline V lookup: CDR1 SEHNR, CDR2 FQNEAQ (reference sequence). As DNA, the CDR3 is TGTGCCGGCACGGACATGACTAACTATGGCTACACCTTC. Protein product: CAGTDMTNYGYTF.

The chain combines TRBV9 with TRBJ1-4, with 9 bases lining up with TRBD1. CDR3 length: 15 amino acids. Trimming took 4 bases from V and 5 from J; bases not matched to a gene: 6. Germline V gene data show CDR1 as SGDLS and CDR2 as YYNGEE. CDR3 in amino acids: CASSPPGQGNEKLFF. DNA for the CDR3: TGTGCCAGCAGCCCCCCGGGACAGGGAAATGAAAAACTGTTTTTT.

The J gene is TRBJ2-1, the V gene TRBV7-9; 7 bases are shared with TRBD1. Germline V gene sequence: CDR1 SEHNR, CDR2 FQNEAQ (reference sequence). The length of the CDR3 is 15 residues. Unmatched junction bases numbered 10, after V lost 5 bases and J lost 6 bases. The CDR3 loop is CASSTQTGYRNEQFF. Written as DNA, the CDR3 is TGTGCCAGCAGCACCCAGACAGGGTATCGCAATGAGCAGTTCTTC. The entire variable domain, with the rest obtained from reference TRBV7-9 and TRBJ2-1, is as follows: DTGVSQNPRHKITKRGQNVTFRCDPISEHNRLYWYRQTLGQGPEFLTYFQNEAQLEKSRLLSDRFSAERPKGSFSTLEIQRTEQGDSAMYLCASSTQTGYRNEQFFGPGTRLTVL.

This chain uses TRBV7-9 with TRBJ2-5, with 8 bases that match TRBD2. The germline CDR1 and CDR2 sequences are SEHNR and FQNEAQ (reference sequence). Trimming took 2 bases from V and 4 from J; bases not matched to a gene: 12. This CDR3 spans 17 amino acids. As DNA, the CDR3 is TGTGCCAGCAGCTTATCGGCACAGGGACTAGTTGGAGAGACCCAGTACTTC. Protein sequence: CASSLSAQGLVGETQYF.

This clone came up a few times. This rearrangement joins TRBV11-2 to TRBJ1-2; TRBD1 aligns across 7 bases. Germline V lookup: CDR1 SGHAT, CDR2 FQNNGV. The CDR3 contains 16 residues. V lost 5 bases, J lost 7 bases, and 16 bases stayed unmatched. The CDR3 region is CASSADPMTGPSGYTF. CDR3 coding DNA: TGTGCCAGCAGCGCCGATCCGATGACAGGGCCTAGTGGCTACACCTTC.

The DNA for the CDR3 is TGTGCCAGCAGTTCCCGACAGGGATCGAACACCGGGGAGCTGTTTTTT. Translation gives CASSSRQGSNTGELFF. The V call is TRBV28, the J call TRBJ2-2, with TRBD1 matching 7 bases. Germline trimming cut 4 bases from V and 0 bases from J; bases unmatched to any gene: 5. This CDR3 comprises 16 residues. Germline V gives CDR1 MDHEN, CDR2 SYDVKM.

The chain couples TRBV7-6 to TRBJ2-1, with D uncertain. Trimming cost V 6 bases and J 5 bases, with 17 bases left between them. This CDR3 comprises 15 residues. The V gene's germline CDR1 is SGHVS and CDR2 FNYEAQ. The CDR3 sequence is CASSPAPDYNNEQFF. The CDR3 coding sequence is TGTGCCAGCAGTCCCGCCCCGGATTACAACAATGAGCAGTTCTTC.

CDR3 residues: CASSSGGSWYEQYF. The CDR3 DNA reads TGTGCCAGCAGTTCCGGGGGGTCCTGGTACGAGCAGTACTTC. This chain links TRBV27 with TRBJ2-7; 7 nucleotides match TRBD2. The CDR3 extends over 14 amino acids. In germline, CDR1 is MNHEY, CDR2 SMNVEV (reference sequence). Trimming removed 4 bases from V and 4 bases from J; junction bases left unmatched: 7.

This clone came up once. The V call is TRBV7-9, the J call TRBJ2-5; D remains unclear. Germline values: CDR1 SEHNR, CDR2 FQNEAQ (reference sequence). Deletions cut 0 bases from V and 5 bases from J, with 7 bases between. CDR3 size: 13 residues. The CDR3 DNA follows: TGTGCCAGCAGCTTAGCCGAGCAGGAGACCCAGTACTTC. Its translation is CASSLAEQETQYF.

This clone was counted a single time. The chain carries TRBV5-6 and TRBJ2-3; TRBD1 agrees at 8 bases. From germline, CDR1 is SGHDT and CDR2 YYEEEE. The CDR3 loop spans 14 amino acids. V gave up 4 bases and J gave up 2 bases; unmatched junction bases: 3. The CDR3 sequence: CASSTDRVTDTQYF. The CDR3 coding sequence is TGTGCCAGCAGCACGGACAGGGTCACAGATACGCAGTATTTT.

The chain couples TRBV29-1 to TRBJ2-7; 7 positions agree with TRBD1. CDR1 SQVTM and CDR2 ANQGSEA come from the germline V gene. J was trimmed by 6 bases and V by 4 bases; bases with no gene match: 9. This CDR3 spans 13 amino acids. Here the CDR3 reads CSVARLTGFEQYF. CDR3 DNA sequence: TGCAGCGTTGCTCGTTTGACAGGGTTCGAGCAGTACTTC.

This clone was observed a handful of times. The CDR3 DNA reads TGTGCCAGCAGTGATGACAGGGCCCCCATGGTCTCCTACGAGCAGTACTTC. It is translated as CASSDDRAPMVSYEQYF. V gene TRBV28 combines with J gene TRBJ2-7, with TRBD1 identical over 7 bases. The CDR3 has 17 residues. Germline V gene sequence: CDR1 MDHEN, CDR2 SYDVKM. Unmatched junction bases numbered 13, after V lost 5 bases and J lost 0 bases.

V usage is TRBV19 and J usage is TRBJ2-1; the match to TRBD1 covers 7 bases. This CDR3 is 17 amino acids long. The germline CDR1 and CDR2 sequences are LNHDA and SQIVND (reference sequence). The ends lost 4 bases at V and 0 bases at J; junction bases unmatched: 9. The CDR3: CASSSDRAVGSYNEQFF. In DNA form, the CDR3 reads TGTGCCAGTAGTAGTGACAGGGCCGTAGGCTCCTACAATGAGCAGTTCTTC.

This clone appeared once. The chain uses TRBV30 and TRBJ2-3; D unclear. CDR1 is GTSNPN and CDR2 is SVGIG in the germline V gene (reference sequence). Trimming cost V 1 base and J 0 bases, with 11 bases left between them. The CDR3 is 15 amino acids. Here the CDR3 DNA reads TGTGCCTGGAGTGACGCGGCACTTAGCACAGATACGCAGTATTTT. It codes for CAWSDAALSTDTQYF.

In its sample, this clone was seen a few times. This chain joins TRBV6-4 and TRBJ2-2; 9 bases are a match to TRBD1. CDR3 length: 15 residues. Germline CDR1 reads MRHNA; CDR2 reads SNTAGT. Trimming cost V 0 bases and J 6 bases; bases outside gene matches: 2. CDR3 sequence: CASSDSGTGSGELFF. The CDR3 nucleotides read TGTGCCAGCAGTGACTCCGGGACAGGGTCCGGGGAGCTGTTTTTT.

The genes are TRBV4-2 and TRBJ1-1, with D possibly TRBD1 on 5 matching bases. Trimming removed 4 bases from V and 5 bases from J, with 17 bases in between. Germline-derived CDR1 and CDR2 are LGHNA and YNFKEQ. CDR3 length: 15 residues. CDR3 amino acids: CASSPSMTALTEAFF. Written as DNA, the CDR3 is TGTGCCAGCAGCCCCTCAATGACAGCCCTGACTGAAGCTTTCTTT.

In this sample, this clone turned up once. The chain carries TRBV13 and TRBJ1-2; TRBD1 matches 10 bases. CDR3 length: 15 amino acids. In germline, CDR1 is PRHDT, CDR2 FYEKMQ (reference sequence). V lost 4 bases to trimming and J lost 9 bases; unmatched junction nucleotides: 11. CDR3 residues: CASSSSPPGQGSYTF. The CDR3 DNA sequence: TGTGCCAGCAGCTCTAGCCCCCCGGGACAGGGGAGCTACACCTTC.

The V and J genes are TRBV7-9 and TRBJ2-2; no definite D call. The CDR3 runs to 10 residues. Deletions cut 5 bases from V and 10 bases from J, with 5 bases between. Germline V gene sequence: CDR1 SEHNR, CDR2 FQNEAQ (reference sequence). The DNA of the CDR3 is TGTGCCAGCAGCGGAGAGGAGCTGTTTTTT. Protein: CASSGEELFF.

The chain couples TRBV6-4 to TRBJ2-3; TRBD2 matches at 10 bases. Germline V gene data show CDR1 as MRHNA and CDR2 as SNTAGT. V gave up 4 bases and J gave up 6 bases; unmatched junction bases: 4. This CDR3 is 14 amino acids long. In nucleotides, the CDR3 is TGTGCCAGCAGTGGGCTAGCGGGAGAGGATACGCAGTATTTT. Its protein product is CASSGLAGEDTQYF.

The genes are TRBV9 and TRBJ2-1; 10 nucleotides match TRBD2. The CDR3 is made up of 16 amino acids. Trimming removed 0 bases from V and 10 bases from J; junction bases left unmatched: 10. In germline, CDR1 is SGDLS, CDR2 YYNGEE. The CDR3 protein is CASSVAGSGGAEEQFF. The CDR3 DNA is TGTGCCAGCAGCGTAGCTGGGAGCGGGGGGGCGGAGGAGCAGTTCTTC.

The rearrangement uses TRBV7-9 and TRBJ2-5; tentative D call: TRBD1 (6 bases). The J call may be incorrect, as the DNA end agrees better with TRBJ2-7. CDR3 length: 14 amino acids. Per germline, CDR1 SEHNR and CDR2 FQNEAQ (reference sequence). CDR3 coding DNA: TGTGCCAGCACCCCCCAGGGGCTTACCTACGAGCAGTACTTC. Translating gives CASTPQGLTYEQYF.

The rearrangement uses TRBV29-1 and TRBJ2-2; D gene ambiguous. In germline, CDR1 is SQVTM, CDR2 ANQGSEA. The CDR3 contains 12 residues. Deletions cut 4 bases from V and 4 bases from J, with 7 bases between. The CDR3 reads CSVVQVTGELFF. CDR3 in DNA: TGCAGCGTTGTGCAAGTCACCGGGGAGCTGTTTTTT.